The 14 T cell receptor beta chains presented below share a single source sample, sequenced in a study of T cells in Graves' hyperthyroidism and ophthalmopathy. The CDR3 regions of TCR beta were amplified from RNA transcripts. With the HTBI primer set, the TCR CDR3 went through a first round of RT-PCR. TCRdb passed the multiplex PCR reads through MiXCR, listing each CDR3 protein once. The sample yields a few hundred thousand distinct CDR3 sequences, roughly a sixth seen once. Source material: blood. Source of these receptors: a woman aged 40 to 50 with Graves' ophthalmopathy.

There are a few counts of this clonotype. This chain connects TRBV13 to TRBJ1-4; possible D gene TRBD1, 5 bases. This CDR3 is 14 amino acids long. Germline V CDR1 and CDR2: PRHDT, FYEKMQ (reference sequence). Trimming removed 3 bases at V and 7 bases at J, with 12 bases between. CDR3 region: CASSFRGAGEKLFF. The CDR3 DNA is TGTGCCAGCAGCTTTAGGGGAGCGGGTGAAAAACTGTTTTTT.

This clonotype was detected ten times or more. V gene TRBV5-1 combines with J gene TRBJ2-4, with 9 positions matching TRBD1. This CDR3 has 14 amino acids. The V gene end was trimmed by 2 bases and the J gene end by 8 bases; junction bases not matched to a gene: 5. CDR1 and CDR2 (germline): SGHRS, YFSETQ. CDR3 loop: CASSFSDRGDIQYF. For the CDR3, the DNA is TGCGCCAGCAGCTTCTCGGACAGGGGTGACATTCAGTACTTC.

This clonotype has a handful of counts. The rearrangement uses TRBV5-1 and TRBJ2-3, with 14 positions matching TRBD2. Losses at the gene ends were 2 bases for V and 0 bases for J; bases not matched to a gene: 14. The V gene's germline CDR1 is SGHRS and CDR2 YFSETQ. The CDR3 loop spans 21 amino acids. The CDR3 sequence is CASSLLGLAGGVLTSTDTQYF. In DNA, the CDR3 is TGCGCCAGCAGCTTACTTGGACTAGCGGGAGGAGTTTTGACTAGCACAGATACGCAGTATTTT.

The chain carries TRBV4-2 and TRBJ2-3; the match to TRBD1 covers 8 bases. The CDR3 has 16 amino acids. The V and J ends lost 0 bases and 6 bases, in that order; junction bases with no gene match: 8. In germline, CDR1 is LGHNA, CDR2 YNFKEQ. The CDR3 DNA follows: TGTGCCAGCAGCCAAGATAAAGGACAGGGCGGCGATACGCAGTATTTT. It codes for CASSQDKGQGGDTQYF.

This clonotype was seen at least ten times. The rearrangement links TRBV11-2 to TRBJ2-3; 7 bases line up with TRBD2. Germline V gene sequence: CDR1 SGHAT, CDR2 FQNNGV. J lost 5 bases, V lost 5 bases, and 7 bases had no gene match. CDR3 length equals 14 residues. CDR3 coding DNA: TGTGCCAGCAGCCCCCCCCCGGGGGGAGATACGCAGTATTTT. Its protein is CASSPPPGGDTQYF.

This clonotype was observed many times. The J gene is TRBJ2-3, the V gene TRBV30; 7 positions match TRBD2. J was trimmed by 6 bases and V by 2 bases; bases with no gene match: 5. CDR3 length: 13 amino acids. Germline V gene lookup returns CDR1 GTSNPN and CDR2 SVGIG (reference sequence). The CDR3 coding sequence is TGTGCCTGGAGTCCCCAAGCGGGGGATACGCAGTATTTT. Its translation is CAWSPQAGDTQYF. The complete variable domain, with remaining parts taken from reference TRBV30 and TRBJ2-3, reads SQTIHQWPATLVQPVGSPLSLECTVEGTSNPNLYWYRQAAGRGLQLLFYSVGIGQISSEVPQNLSASRPQDRQFILSSKKLLLSDSGFYLCAWSPQAGDTQYFGPGTRLTVL.

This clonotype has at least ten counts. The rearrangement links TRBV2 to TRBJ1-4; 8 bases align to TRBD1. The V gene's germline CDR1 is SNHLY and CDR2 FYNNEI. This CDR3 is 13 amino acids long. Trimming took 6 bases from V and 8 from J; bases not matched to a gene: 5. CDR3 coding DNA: TGTGCCAGCAGGGGACAGGACGGCGAAAAACTGTTTTTT. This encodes CASRGQDGEKLFF.

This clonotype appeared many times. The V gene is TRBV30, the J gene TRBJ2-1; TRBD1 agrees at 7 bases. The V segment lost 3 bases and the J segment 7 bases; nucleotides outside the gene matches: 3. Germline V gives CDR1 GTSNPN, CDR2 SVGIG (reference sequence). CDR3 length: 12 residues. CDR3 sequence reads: CAWSSTGNEQFF. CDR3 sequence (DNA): TGTGCCTGGAGCTCGACAGGGAATGAGCAGTTCTTC.

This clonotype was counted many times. The CDR3 here is CASSRFPQHNEQYF. The CDR3 region has the DNA TGTGCCAGCAGCCGTTTCCCCCAGCACAACGAGCAGTACTTC. The chain has TRBV6-2 or TRBV6-3 and TRBJ2-7, with D hard to call. This CDR3 is 14 amino acids long. V was shortened by 6 bases and J by 5 bases, with 17 bases between the two germline ends. Germline V gene lookup returns CDR1 MNHEY and CDR2 SVGEGT.

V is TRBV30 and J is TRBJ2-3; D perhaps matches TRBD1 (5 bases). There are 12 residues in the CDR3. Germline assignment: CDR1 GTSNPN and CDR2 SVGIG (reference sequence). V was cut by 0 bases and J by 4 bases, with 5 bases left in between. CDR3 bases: TGTGCCTGGAGTGTACAGGCAGATACGCAGTATTTT. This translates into CAWSVQADTQYF.

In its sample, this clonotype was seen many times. The CDR3 DNA follows: TGTGCCAGCAGTGAGTCGGGGGATGGGAATCAGCCCCAGCATTTT. As protein: CASSESGDGNQPQHF. The chain links TRBV2 to TRBJ1-5; a possible D gene is TRBD1 (5 bases). The CDR3 is made up of 15 amino acids. CDR1 is SNHLY and CDR2 is FYNNEI in the germline V gene. V gave up 3 bases and J gave up 4 bases, with 13 bases separating them.

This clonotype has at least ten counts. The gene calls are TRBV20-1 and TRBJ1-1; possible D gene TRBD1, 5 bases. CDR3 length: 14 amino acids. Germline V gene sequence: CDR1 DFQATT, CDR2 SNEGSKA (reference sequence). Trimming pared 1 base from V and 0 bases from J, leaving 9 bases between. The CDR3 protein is CSARVRQMNTEAFF. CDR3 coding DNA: TGCAGTGCTAGAGTACGACAGATGAACACTGAAGCTTTCTTT.

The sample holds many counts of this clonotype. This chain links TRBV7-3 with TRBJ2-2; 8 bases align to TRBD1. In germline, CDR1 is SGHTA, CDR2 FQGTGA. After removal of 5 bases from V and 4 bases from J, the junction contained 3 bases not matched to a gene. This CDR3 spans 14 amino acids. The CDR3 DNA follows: TGTGCCAGCAGCCGGGGACAGGCCACCGGGGAGCTGTTTTTT. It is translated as CASSRGQATGELFF. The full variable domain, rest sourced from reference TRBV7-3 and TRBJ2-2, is GAGVSQTPSNKVTEKGKYVELRCDPISGHTALYWYRQSLGQGPEFLIYFQGTGAADDSGLPNDRFFAVRPEGSVSTLKIQRTERGDSAVYLCASSRGQATGELFFGEGSRLTVL.

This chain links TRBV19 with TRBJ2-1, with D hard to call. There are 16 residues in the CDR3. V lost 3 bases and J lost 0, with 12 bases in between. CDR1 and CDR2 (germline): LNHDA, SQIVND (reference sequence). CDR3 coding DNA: TGTGCCAGTAGTATGGGTCCAACCAGCTCCTACAATGAGCAGTTCTTC. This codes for CASSMGPTSSYNEQFF.